What follows are 12 T cell receptor beta chains derived from one specimen sequenced in a study of T cell repertoires in cytomegalovirus infection. Each CDR3 protein gets one entry after TCRdb re-called the reads with MiXCR. This repertoire shows approximately 500,000 distinct CDR3 sequences, about 15% found once; its top ten account for more than 20%. Sequencing used CD8+ T cells from PBMCs. Receptors were obtained from a human donor in good health (CMV status not recorded). Some clones in this sample may be carry-over from other donors' samples.

This clonotype has a count of ten or more. The J gene is TRBJ1-5, the V gene TRBV7-6; 9 bases map to TRBD1. The CDR3 runs to 16 residues. Looked up from germline, CDR1 is SGHVS and CDR2 is FNYEAQ. V shed 5 bases, J shed 3 bases, and the junction held 8 bases outside the gene matches. This CDR3 reads CASSPGQGLANQPQHF. The CDR3 DNA sequence: TGTGCCAGCAGCCCAGGACAGGGGTTAGCCAATCAGCCCCAGCATTTT.

The gene calls are TRBV27 and TRBJ1-2; no clear D gene. CDR1 and CDR2 (germline): MNHEY, SMNVEV (reference sequence). The CDR3 sequence is 15 residues long. The V and J ends lost 3 bases and 4 bases respectively, with 15 bases between them. Here the CDR3 reads CASSFGGNRVYGYTF. CDR3 in DNA: TGTGCCAGCAGTTTTGGAGGGAATCGCGTCTATGGCTACACCTTC.

A few counts support this clonotype. V and J are TRBV19 and TRBJ2-1; either TRBD1 or TRBD2 may supply D (5 bases each). The CDR3 has 13 amino acids. Germline values: CDR1 LNHDA, CDR2 SQIVND (reference sequence). The V end was cut by 6 bases, the J end by 2 bases, with 8 bases between. The CDR3 region is CASSEGPYNEQFF. The CDR3, as DNA: TGTGCCAGTAGCGAGGGACCCTACAATGAGCAGTTCTTC.

The gene calls are TRBV25-1 and TRBJ2-7; weak D call: TRBD2 (5 bases). The CDR3 extends over 14 amino acids. Per the germline V gene, CDR1 is MGHDK and CDR2 is SYGVNS. Trimming removed 5 bases at V and 0 bases at J, with 11 bases between. The CDR3 DNA follows: TGTGCCAGCAGTCCCGATGAGGGCTCCTACGAGCAGTACTTC. Amino acids: CASSPDEGSYEQYF.

This clonotype was counted only a few times. This chain uses TRBV19 with TRBJ1-5; 8 bases fit TRBD1. Germline-derived CDR1 and CDR2 are LNHDA and SQIVND (reference sequence). Germline trimming cut 6 bases from V and 2 bases from J; bases unmatched to any gene: 6. The length of the CDR3 is 15 residues. Here the CDR3 DNA reads TGTGCCAGTAGCGGGACAGGATGGGGCAATCAGCCCCAGCATTTT. This encodes CASSGTGWGNQPQHF.

The V gene is TRBV5-4, the J gene TRBJ2-1, with D unresolved. The CDR3 length is 12 residues. V gave up 4 bases and J gave up 7 bases, with 9 bases separating them. CDR1 SGHNT and CDR2 YYREEE come from the germline V gene (reference sequence). The CDR3 DNA sequence: TGTGCCAGCAGCCGTAGCCCAAATGAGCAGTTCTTC. Protein: CASSRSPNEQFF.

This clonotype was detected only a few times. The chain combines TRBV28 with TRBJ2-1, with 10 bases identical to TRBD2. Losses at the gene ends were 5 bases for V and 7 bases for J; bases not matched to a gene: 8. Per germline, CDR1 MDHEN and CDR2 SYDVKM. The CDR3 is 15 residues long. The CDR3 spells CASSPRTSGVNEQFF. The CDR3 DNA reads as TGTGCCAGCAGTCCAAGGACTAGCGGTGTTAATGAGCAGTTCTTC.

This clonotype was detected ten times or more. This sequence joins TRBV15 and TRBJ1-2; maybe TRBD1 (6 bases). With 0 bases removed from V and 8 bases from J, the gap between germline ends came to 13 bases. Germline V lookup: CDR1 LNHNV, CDR2 YYDKDF (reference sequence). The CDR3 is 14 residues long. The CDR3 nucleotides read TGTGCCACCAGCAGAGATAGTACAGGGTACGGCTACACCTTC. Translation: CATSRDSTGYGYTF.

Here the CDR3 DNA reads TGCGCCAGCAGCTTGAGGGGGGGTTACACAGATACGCAGTATTTT. Its protein is CASSLRGGYTDTQYF. The chain is built from TRBV5-1 and TRBJ2-3, with D perhaps TRBD2 (7 bases). Germline V lookup: CDR1 SGHRS, CDR2 YFSETQ. The CDR3 consists of 15 residues. Trimming pared 1 base from V and 2 bases from J, leaving 11 bases between.

This clonotype was seen repeatedly, ten times or more. The V gene is TRBV12-3 or TRBV12-4, the J gene TRBJ2-7, with TRBD2 as a possible D gene (5 bases). V was pared by 4 bases and J by 2 bases, with 15 bases between. The CDR3 is made up of 15 amino acids. In DNA form, the CDR3 reads TGTGCCAGCAGTTCGACCGACTACCCTCCCTACGAGCAGTACTTC. Translating it yields CASSSTDYPPYEQYF.

This clonotype was picked up a small number of times. The J gene is TRBJ1-1, the V gene TRBV5-4; 7 nucleotides align to TRBD1. The CDR3 length is 15 residues. Germline V gene lookup returns CDR1 SGHNT and CDR2 YYREEE (reference sequence). The trim removed 4 bases at V and 3 bases at J, leaving 9 bases unmatched. The CDR3 reads CASSARQGLDTEAFF. CDR3 DNA sequence: TGTGCCAGCAGCGCCCGACAGGGTTTGGACACTGAAGCTTTCTTT. The full variable domain, its missing parts supplied by reference TRBV5-4 and TRBJ1-1, is ETGVTQSPTHLIKTRGQQVTLRCSSQSGHNTVSWYQQALGQGPQFIFQYYREEENGRGNFPPRFSGLQFPNYSSELNVNALELDDSALYLCASSARQGLDTEAFFGQGTRLTVV.

This clonotype was observed many times. This sequence joins TRBV4-1 and TRBJ2-1; 10 bases are a match to TRBD2. Germline CDR1 reads MGHRA; CDR2 reads YSYEKL. The J segment lost 9 bases and the V segment lost 4 bases, leaving 15 bases of the junction unmatched. This CDR3 is built from 17 residues. In DNA form, the CDR3 reads TGCGCCAGCAGCCTCGGGGAGGAGCGGGAGGGCCGCAGTGAGCAGTTCTTC. Translation: CASSLGEEREGRSEQFF.